This T cell receptor (beta chain) stems from a study of sequential checkpoint blockade in melanoma. Regarding the study as a whole: In arm A, pretreatment tumor clonality was associated with response. About 30 times likelier clinical benefit followed increased tumor T-cell fraction and clonality. T-cell fraction and clonality followed PD-L1 and CD8+ counts, not mutational load.

Treatment noted: randomized to nivolumab then ipilimumab (arm A) or the reverse (arm B). DNA-damaging chemotherapy had not been given to any patient beforehand. This clone has more than one count but fewer than ten. The antigen is undetermined. CDR3 size: 13 residues. Losses at the gene ends were 8 bases for V and 4 bases for J; bases not matched to a gene: 8. The germline gives CDR1 MNHGY, CDR2 SAAAGT. Clones were sequenced by immunoSEQ multiplex PCR, and TCRdb holds only the in-frame ones, with some missing. The top ten clones hold over 15% of a sample with around 2,500 clones, approximately 20% of them seen once.

V gene TRBV6-8 combines with J gene TRBJ2-7, with 7 bases that match TRBD2. Sequenced here: tumor tissue (inferred from file names), sampled from a patient given nivolumab and ipilimumab in sequence. This receptor was obtained from a human donor with melanoma. The DNA for the CDR3 is TGTGCCAGCGCGGGGGAGGTGTGGTACGAGCAGTACTTC. Its translation is CASAGEVWYEQYF.